The 8 T cell receptor beta chains reported below all come from one sample, sequenced in a study of blood T cell repertoires in COVID-19. Method: immunoSEQ multiplex PCR; TCRdb's copy keeps in-frame clones and lacks some. Of tens of thousands of clones detected, around 86% appear once; the ten largest clones hold under 1.5%. Specimen: peripheral blood. These receptors originate from a woman older than 75 with acute or convalescent COVID-19.

The genes are TRBV18 and TRBJ1-3; maybe TRBD1 (6 bases). CDR3 length: 18 amino acids. The ends were cut back, 3 bases at V and 0 bases at J, with 18 bases in the middle. Germline V gives CDR1 KGHSH, CDR2 LQKENI. CDR3 coding DNA: TGTGCCAGCTCACCTCTATCCTTGACAGGTCTCTCTGGAAACACCATATATTTT. Encoded protein: CASSPLSLTGLSGNTIYF.

The chain is built from TRBV6-2 or TRBV6-3 and TRBJ1-2; tentative D call: TRBD1 (6 bases). The V end was cut by 2 bases, the J end by 3 bases, with 10 bases between. Germline V gene lookup returns CDR1 MNHEY and CDR2 SVGEGT. The CDR3 contains 14 residues. The CDR3 reads CASSYAGAHYGYTF. Here the CDR3 DNA reads TGTGCCAGCAGTTACGCAGGGGCGCACTATGGCTACACCTTC.

This chain uses TRBV7-9 with TRBJ1-4; D ambiguous. The V end was cut by 1 base, the J end by 3 bases, with 9 bases between. Germline-derived CDR1 and CDR2 are SEHNR and FQNEAQ (reference sequence). The CDR3 extends over 15 amino acids. CDR3 sequence reads: CASSLGGPANEKLFF. CDR3 nucleotide sequence: TGTGCCAGCAGCTTAGGAGGCCCGGCTAATGAAAAACTGTTTTTT.

The chain recombines TRBV27 with TRBJ2-7; 7 nucleotides match TRBD2. Looked up from germline, CDR1 is MNHEY and CDR2 is SMNVEV (reference sequence). CDR3 size: 15 residues. Trimming cost V 3 bases and J 2 bases; bases outside gene matches: 7. CDR3 sequence reads: CASSLASGDPYEQYF. The CDR3 DNA sequence: TGTGCCAGCAGTTTGGCCAGCGGGGATCCCTACGAGCAGTACTTC.

The chain couples TRBV2 to TRBJ1-6; 7 positions match TRBD1. Germline V gives CDR1 SNHLY, CDR2 FYNNEI. Trimming took 11 bases from V and 8 from J; bases not matched to a gene: 9. This CDR3 contains 13 residues. CDR3 DNA: TGTGCCGGTCGAGGGGGCACGCATTCACCCCTCCACTTT. It yields the protein CAGRGGTHSPLHF.

The chain employs TRBV5-1 and TRBJ1-1; maybe TRBD1 (6 bases). This CDR3 region has 15 residues. Trimming took 3 bases from V and 5 from J, leaving 17 bases between them. CDR1 and CDR2 (germline): SGHRS, YFSETQ. CDR3 sequence reads: CASSSQAVRGTEAFF. DNA for the CDR3: TGCGCCAGCAGCTCGCAGGCGGTAAGGGGGACTGAAGCTTTCTTT.

The rearrangement uses TRBV21-1 and TRBJ1-4. TRBV21-1 has pseudogene status. The CDR3 runs 16 residues. CDR3 protein: CASSKRKASRDEKLFF. The CDR3 nucleotides are TGTGCCAGCAGCAAAAGGAAGGCATCGAGGGATGAAAAACTGTTTTTT.

This clone was observed a few times. V is TRBV29-1 and J is TRBJ2-3; 9 nucleotides line up with TRBD2. This CDR3 contains 15 residues. Germline values: CDR1 SQVTM, CDR2 ANQGSEA. The ends lost 5 bases at V and 3 bases at J; junction bases unmatched: 9. In DNA form, the CDR3 reads TGCAGCGTTTTCGGGGCGGCGGGGGGGACAGATACGCAGTATTTT. It codes for CSVFGAAGGTDTQYF.